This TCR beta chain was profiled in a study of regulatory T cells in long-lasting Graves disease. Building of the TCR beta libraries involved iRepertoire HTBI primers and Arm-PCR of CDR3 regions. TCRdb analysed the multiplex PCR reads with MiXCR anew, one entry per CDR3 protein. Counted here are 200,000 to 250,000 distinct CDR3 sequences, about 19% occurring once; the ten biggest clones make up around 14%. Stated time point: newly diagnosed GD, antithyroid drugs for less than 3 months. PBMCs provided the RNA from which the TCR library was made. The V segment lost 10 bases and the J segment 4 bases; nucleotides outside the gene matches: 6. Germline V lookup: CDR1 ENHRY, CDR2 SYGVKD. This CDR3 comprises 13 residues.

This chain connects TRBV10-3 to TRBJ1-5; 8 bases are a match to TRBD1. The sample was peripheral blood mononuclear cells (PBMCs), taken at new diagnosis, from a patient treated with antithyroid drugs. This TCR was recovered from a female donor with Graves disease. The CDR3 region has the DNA TGTGCCAGCGAGGGACAGGCAAATCAGCCCCAGCATTTT. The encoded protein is CASEGQANQPQHF.